One and the same sample provided the 26 T cell receptor beta chains below, sequenced in a study of blood T cell repertoires in COVID-19. Only in-frame clones appear in the TCRdb table, and some are missing; sequencing was by immunoSEQ multiplex PCR. The table includes 110,000 to 150,000 clones, around 82% detected once. Input material: peripheral blood. These receptors were obtained from a human donor in a cohort sampled during active COVID-19.

This clone was observed once. The V gene is TRBV12-5, the J gene TRBJ2-5, with D possibly matching TRBD1 (7 bases). Trimming shortened V by 0 bases and J by 4 bases, and 21 bases separated the two germline ends. Germline V gene sequence: CDR1 LGHNT, CDR2 FRNRAP. The CDR3 extends over 18 amino acids. CDR3 nucleotide sequence: TGTGCTAGTGGTTTGGTACTTATCCGCGGGACAGACACAGAGACCCAGTACTTC. Its protein product is CASGLVLIRGTDTETQYF.

This chain joins TRBV6-6 and TRBJ1-3; D is perhaps TRBD1 (5 bases). Germline V gene data show CDR1 as MNHNY and CDR2 as SVGAGI (reference sequence). The CDR3 is 14 residues long. V lost 5 bases to trimming and J lost 3 bases, with 11 bases between them. This chain's CDR3 is CASSAQGFGNTIYF. CDR3 sequence (DNA): TGTGCCAGCAGTGCGCAGGGTTTTGGAAACACCATATATTTT.

The rearrangement joins TRBV28 to TRBJ1-5; D is ambiguous. The CDR3 is 14 amino acids. The V gene's germline CDR1 is MDHEN and CDR2 SYDVKM. V lost 11 bases to trimming and J lost 5 bases, with 19 bases between them. The CDR3 here is CAGSRGEAYQPQHF. The CDR3 DNA reads as TGTGCCGGGTCGCGAGGAGAGGCCTATCAGCCCCAGCATTTT.

Concerning this clone itself: This clone may be a read error of a much larger clone one base away. V and J are TRBV24-1 and TRBJ1-5; a possible D gene is TRBD1 (5 bases). The CDR3 extends over 18 amino acids. With 4 bases removed from V and 0 bases from J, the gap between germline ends came to 18 bases. The germline V gene has CDR1 KGHDR and CDR2 SFDVKD. The CDR3 nucleotides are TGTGCCACCAGTGAGTCCTCTTCCTGGGGCGGTAGCAATCAGCCCCAGCATTTT. Encoded protein: CATSESSSWGGSNQPQHF.

This chain connects TRBV19 to TRBJ2-3; 7 nucleotides align to TRBD2. This CDR3 is 15 amino acids long. CDR1 is LNHDA, CDR2 SQIVND, per germline (reference sequence). Trimming at V came to 1 base and at J to 2 bases, leaving 3 bases not matched to a gene. In DNA, the CDR3 is TGTGCCAGTAGTATAGGAGCGGGGAACACAGATACGCAGTATTTT. It translates to CASSIGAGNTDTQYF.

The chain uses TRBV4-2 and TRBJ2-7, with D hard to call. The CDR3 has 14 residues. Germline-derived CDR1 and CDR2 are LGHNA and YNFKEQ. The V end was cut by 1 base, the J end by 0 bases, with 7 bases between. The CDR3: CASSQGRTSYEQYF. CDR3 nucleotide sequence: TGTGCCAGCAGCCAAGGGAGAACCTCCTACGAGCAGTACTTC.

About this clone itself: Within the sample, other DNA sequences also encode this same CDR3. The V call is TRBV9, the J call TRBJ2-1; 8 nucleotides match TRBD1. V lost 0 bases to trimming and J lost 2 bases; unmatched junction nucleotides: 1. CDR3 length: 15 residues. Germline lookup yields CDR1 SGDLS and CDR2 YYNGEE. The CDR3 spells CASSVGQGTYNEQFF. The CDR3 region has the DNA TGTGCCAGCAGCGTAGGACAGGGGACCTACAATGAGCAGTTCTTC.

V gene TRBV19 combines with J gene TRBJ1-1; the D is unclear. V was pared by 7 bases and J by 6 bases, with 18 bases between. This CDR3 is 14 amino acids long. Germline V CDR1 and CDR2: LNHDA, SQIVND (reference sequence). CDR3 sequence reads: CASIQRAVGAEAFF. CDR3 coding DNA: TGTGCCAGTATCCAGAGAGCGGTGGGAGCTGAAGCTTTCTTT. Complete variable domain (other parts from reference TRBV19 and TRBJ1-1): DGGITQSPKYLFRKEGQNVTLSCEQNLNHDAMYWYRQDPGQGLRLIYYSQIVNDFQKGDIAEGYSVSREKKESFPLTVTSAQKNPTAFYLCASIQRAVGAEAFFGQGTRLTVV.

This clone appeared once. The same CDR3 arises from other DNA sequences in this sample as well. The chain uses TRBV6-5 and TRBJ2-4; 8 nucleotides align to TRBD1. The CDR3 spans 13 residues. Germline trimming cut 2 bases from V and 6 bases from J; bases unmatched to any gene: 0. The germline V gene encodes CDR1 MNHEY and CDR2 SVGAGI. The CDR3 is CASSYGTGNIQYF. Written as DNA, the CDR3 is TGTGCCAGCAGTTACGGGACAGGAAACATTCAGTACTTC.

J is TRBJ1-5 and V is TRBV19; perhaps TRBD1 as D (5 bases). Germline CDR1 is LNHDA and CDR2 is SQIVND (reference sequence). The CDR3 length is 16 residues. Deletions cut 6 bases from V and 0 bases from J, with 15 bases between. CDR3 sequence reads: CASRTDMGPSNQPQHF. The CDR3, as DNA: TGTGCCAGTAGGACGGACATGGGGCCTAGCAATCAGCCCCAGCATTTT.

This chain connects TRBV19 to TRBJ1-1; D is unresolved. The CDR3 has 14 amino acids. Looked up from germline, CDR1 is LNHDA and CDR2 is SQIVND (reference sequence). Deletions cut 7 bases from V and 2 bases from J, with 14 bases between. CDR3 region: CASTPPGVNTEAFF. The CDR3 DNA sequence: TGTGCCAGTACCCCGCCGGGTGTCAACACTGAAGCTTTCTTT.

This clone was picked up one time. This chain uses TRBV19 with TRBJ1-1; the D gene is possibly TRBD1 (6 bases). In germline, CDR1 is LNHDA, CDR2 SQIVND (reference sequence). V lost 11 bases, J lost 2 bases, and 24 bases lay in between. The CDR3 extends over 16 amino acids. Here the CDR3 reads CACWGLGWGFNTEAFF. In DNA form, the CDR3 reads TGTGCCTGTTGGGGGCTGGGGTGGGGGTTTAACACTGAAGCTTTCTTT. Full variable domain (missing parts from reference TRBV19 and TRBJ1-1): DGGITQSPKYLFRKEGQNVTLSCEQNLNHDAMYWYRQDPGQGLRLIYYSQIVNDFQKGDIAEGYSVSREKKESFPLTVTSAQKNPTAFYLCACWGLGWGFNTEAFFGQGTRLTVV.

The V call is TRBV2, the J call TRBJ1-2, with unresolved D. The germline V gene encodes CDR1 SNHLY and CDR2 FYNNEI. The CDR3 is 13 amino acids. Deletions cut 3 bases from V and 2 bases from J, with 7 bases between. CDR3: CASSDSGNYGYTF. In DNA, the CDR3 is TGTGCCAGCAGTGATTCGGGAAACTATGGCTACACCTTC.

The V and J genes are TRBV24-1 and TRBJ2-7; D may be TRBD1 (5 bases). CDR1 is KGHDR and CDR2 is SFDVKD in the germline V gene. Trimming cost V 9 bases and J 4 bases, with 15 bases left between them. The CDR3 is 13 residues long. In nucleotides, the CDR3 is TGTGCCACCTCGAAGGGGCAAATATACGAGCAGTACTTC. It codes for CATSKGQIYEQYF.

The rearrangement joins TRBV15 to TRBJ2-7; D gene ambiguous. Germline CDR1 and CDR2: LNHNV and YYDKDF (reference sequence). This CDR3 region has 13 residues. The ends were cut back, 3 bases at V and 3 bases at J, with 9 bases in the middle. The CDR3, as DNA: TGTGCCACCAGCAGCGAGATCCACTACGAGCAGTACTTC. It codes for CATSSEIHYEQYF.

The CDR3 DNA is TGTGCCATCAAAACCGGGACTCCGGACAGGGATGAGCAGTTCTTC. Protein: CAIKTGTPDRDEQFF. The V and J genes are TRBV10-3 and TRBJ2-1; 8 bases match TRBD1. The CDR3 has 15 amino acids. The V and J ends lost 7 bases and 8 bases, in that order; junction bases with no gene match: 13. CDR1 and CDR2 from the germline V gene are ENHRY and SYGVKD.

V usage is TRBV5-6 and J usage is TRBJ2-6, with D tentatively TRBD1 (5 bases). CDR3 length: 16 amino acids. Trimming cost V 0 bases and J 1 base, with 8 bases left between them. From germline, CDR1 is SGHDT and CDR2 YYEEEE. The CDR3 spells CASSLVRASGANVLTF. CDR3 nucleotide sequence: TGTGCCAGCAGCTTGGTCAGGGCTTCTGGGGCCAACGTCCTGACTTTC.

The chain carries TRBV2 and TRBJ1-5, with D tentatively TRBD1 (5 bases). Germline values: CDR1 SNHLY, CDR2 FYNNEI. V was cut by 3 bases and J by 5 bases, with 11 bases left in between. CDR3 size: 14 residues. DNA of the CDR3: TGTGCCAGCAGTGATCGCAGGGCAGATCAGCCCCAGCATTTT. Translated, it gives CASSDRRADQPQHF.

J is TRBJ2-5 and V is TRBV18; the match to TRBD1 covers 9 bases. The CDR3 is 13 amino acids. Unmatched junction bases numbered 4, after V lost 8 bases and J lost 3 bases. CDR1 is KGHSH and CDR2 is LQKENI in the germline V gene. CDR3 sequence (DNA): TGTGCCAGCGCGCGGGACAGGGAAGAGACCCAGTACTTC. This sequence encodes CASARDREETQYF.

The chain combines TRBV27 with TRBJ1-5; D unclear. Germline lookup yields CDR1 MNHEY and CDR2 SMNVEV (reference sequence). The CDR3 runs to 15 residues. V lost 7 bases to trimming and J lost 5 bases, with 18 bases between them. CDR3 sequence: CASTPLGQADQPQHF. CDR3 bases: TGTGCCAGCACTCCCCTTGGGCAGGCAGATCAGCCCCAGCATTTT.

This rearrangement joins TRBV21-1 to TRBJ2-7; the table's D call TRBD1 went unverified against the DNA. TRBV21-1 is classified as a pseudogene. CDR3 length: 16 amino acids. CDR3 nucleotides: TGTGCCAGCAGTTATAGGGACAGGCCTTTCTCCTACGAGCAGTACTTC. It codes for CASSYRDRPFSYEQYF.

This sequence joins TRBV18 and TRBJ1-4, with TRBD1 matching over 8 bases. Looked up from germline, CDR1 is KGHSH and CDR2 is LQKENI. This CDR3 region has 15 residues. J was trimmed by 5 bases and V by 4 bases; bases with no gene match: 6. The CDR3 loop is CASSLQGAQNEKLFF. The CDR3 DNA sequence: TGTGCCAGCTCACTTCAGGGGGCGCAAAATGAAAAACTGTTTTTT. The full variable domain, its missing parts supplied by reference TRBV18 and TRBJ1-4, is NAGVMQNPRHLVRRRGQEARLRCSPMKGHSHVYWYRQLPEEGLKFMVYLQKENIIDESGMPKERFSAEFPKEGPSILRIQQVVRGDSAAYFCASSLQGAQNEKLFFGSGTQLSVL.

In its sample, this clone was seen a few times. The chain recombines TRBV29-1 with TRBJ2-1; tentative D call: TRBD2 (6 bases). The ends were cut back, 3 bases at V and 4 bases at J, with 16 bases in the middle. Germline V gene sequence: CDR1 SQVTM, CDR2 ANQGSEA. The CDR3 consists of 15 residues. The CDR3 here is CSVDRLAATYNEQFF. The CDR3 bases are TGCAGCGTTGATCGATTAGCGGCAACGTACAATGAGCAGTTCTTC.

Only one count was recorded for this clone. The chain couples TRBV19 to TRBJ1-5; 9 bases align to TRBD1. Germline CDR1 LNHDA, CDR2 SQIVND (reference sequence). This CDR3 is 20 amino acids long. The ends lost 6 bases at V and 2 bases at J; junction bases unmatched: 20. The CDR3 sequence is CASSGNSRDRVLYGNQPQHF. DNA for the CDR3: TGTGCCAGTAGCGGCAACTCGCGGGACAGGGTTTTATACGGCAATCAGCCCCAGCATTTT.

The chain links TRBV6-5 to TRBJ2-5, with TRBD1 identical over 9 bases. V was clipped by 4 bases and J by 4 bases; unmatched bases: 4. Germline CDR1 and CDR2: MNHEY and SVGAGI. The CDR3 has 14 amino acids. As DNA, the CDR3 is TGTGCCAGCAGTTTCACAGGGGGCAGAGAGACCCAGTACTTC. The encoded protein is CASSFTGGRETQYF.

This clone has ten or more counts. J is TRBJ2-7 and V is TRBV7-2, with D perhaps TRBD1 (7 bases). Germline CDR1 reads SGHTA; CDR2 reads FQGNSA. Trimming removed 1 base from V and 7 bases from J, with 17 bases in between. The CDR3 runs to 15 residues. In nucleotides, the CDR3 is TGTGCCAGCAGCTTAGTTGCAGGGGGGATACGGGAGCAGTACTTC. Its protein product is CASSLVAGGIREQYF.